These 23 T cell receptor gamma chains originate from one sample sequenced in a study of Vδ1+ human thymocytes. The template was reverse-transcribed extracted RNA. Multiplex PCR used pooled V-gene forward primers and a constant-region reverse primer to amplify CDR3s. With CATT, TCRdb re-called clones from the multiplex PCR reads. The table records about 36,000 gamma-chain clones, 20% of them present only once. The study's findings and limits: Thymic TRG and TRD repertoires appeared highly polyclonal, with Gaussian CDR3 length distributions.

These receptors have no identified antigens. The sample was Vdelta1+ gamma-delta thymocytes from the thymus. Noted subset: FACS-sorted CD3+ TCRalphabeta- TCRVdelta1+ TCRVdelta2- thymocytes. The receptors come from a girl under three years old who had congenital heart surgery.

Remarks on this clone: Since a much larger clone is just one base distant, this may be a read error. This chain uses TRGV3 with TRGJP2. Germline V lookup: CDR1 VTNTFY, CDR2 YDVSTARD (reference sequence). The trim removed 3 bases at V and 5 bases at J, leaving 6 bases unmatched. This CDR3 is built from 14 residues. The CDR3 region is CATWDGRSDWIKTF. CDR3 bases: TGTGCCACCTGGGACGGAAGGAGTGATTGGATCAAGACGTTT.

Note on this clone: An end of the junction differs from the germline gene, which may be a read error. The chain couples TRGV8 to TRGJ1 or TRGJ2. This CDR3 region has 12 residues. CDR1 and CDR2 (germline): VENAVY, YDSYNSRV. CDR3 region: CATWDWDYKELF. In nucleotides, the CDR3 is TGTGCCACCTGGGATTGGGATTATAAGGAACTCTTT.

J is TRGJ1 or TRGJ2 and V is TRGV9. Trimming at V came to 0 bases and at J to 1 base, leaving 12 bases not matched to a gene. This CDR3 comprises 17 residues. Germline lookup yields CDR1 GITISATS and CDR2 ISYDGTV (reference sequence). DNA of the CDR3: TGTGCCTTGTGGGAGGTGCAGCCCTATCCAAATTATTATAAGAAACTCTTT. It is translated as CALWEVQPYPNYYKKLF.

This chain links TRGV5 with TRGJ1 or TRGJ2. Per germline, CDR1 VINAFY and CDR2 YDVSNSKD. The CDR3 covers 13 residues. J lost 10 bases, V lost 1 base, and 10 bases had no gene match. The CDR3 protein is CATWDSNSWKKLF. CDR3 DNA: TGTGCCACCTGGGACAGTAATAGCTGGAAGAAACTCTTT.

Points on this clone: The same CDR3 also results from other DNA sequences found in this sample. V and J are TRGV2 and TRGJ1 or TRGJ2. The CDR3 loop spans 12 amino acids. From germline, CDR1 is EGSNGY and CDR2 YDSYNSKV. Germline trimming cut 0 bases from V and 10 bases from J; bases unmatched to any gene: 6. CDR3 residues: CATWDGLGKKLF. The CDR3 bases are TGTGCCACCTGGGACGGGCTGGGGAAGAAACTCTTT.

The chain links TRGV2 to TRGJ1 or TRGJ2. Germline trimming cut 0 bases from V and 16 bases from J; bases unmatched to any gene: 9. CDR3 length: 11 amino acids. Germline V CDR1 and CDR2: EGSNGY, YDSYNSKV. The CDR3: CATWDGARFLF. CDR3 bases: TGTGCCACCTGGGACGGGGCTCGGTTTCTCTTT.

The chain has TRGV4 and TRGJ1 or TRGJ2. The junction had 8 bases not matched to a gene; V was cut back by 4 bases and J by 2 bases. CDR1 and CDR2 (germline): EGSTGY, YDSYTSSV. The CDR3 consists of 14 residues. The CDR3 nucleotides are TGTGCCACCTGGGACCCCGCCTATTATTATAAGAAACTCTTT. Protein product: CATWDPAYYYKKLF.

This clone was recorded a few times. V and J are TRGV9 and TRGJ1 or TRGJ2. The germline V gene encodes CDR1 GITISATS and CDR2 ISYDGTV (reference sequence). After removal of 4 bases from V and 4 bases from J, the junction contained 13 bases not matched to a gene. This CDR3 spans 15 amino acids. This CDR3 is CALWDWVANYYKKLF. CDR3 bases: TGTGCCTTGTGGGATTGGGTCGCGAACTATTATAAGAAACTCTTT.

The sample holds a few counts of this clone. The sample holds other DNA sequences that translate to the same CDR3. The gene calls are TRGV9 and TRGJ1 or TRGJ2. Germline CDR1 reads GITISATS; CDR2 reads ISYDGTV (reference sequence). The CDR3 contains 13 residues. J gave up 6 bases and V 3 bases, and 8 bases lay outside the gene matches. CDR3 in DNA: TGTGCCTTGTGGGAGCCCTTAGGTTATAAGAAACTCTTT. It specifies CALWEPLGYKKLF.

This clone has more than one count but fewer than ten. This rearrangement joins TRGV2 to TRGJ1 or TRGJ2. From germline, CDR1 is EGSNGY and CDR2 YDSYNSKV. The junction had 10 bases not matched to a gene; V was cut back by 3 bases and J by 11 bases. This CDR3 has 12 residues. CDR3 sequence (DNA): TGTGCCACCTGGGACAGGCCGTCTGAGAAACTCTTT. This sequence encodes CATWDRPSEKLF.

This clone was seen ten or more times. The sample holds other DNA sequences that translate to the same CDR3. This chain joins TRGV2 and TRGJP2. Losses at the gene ends were 2 bases for V and 2 bases for J; bases not matched to a gene: 2. The germline gives CDR1 EGSNGY, CDR2 YDSYNSKV. This CDR3 has 14 amino acids. The DNA for the CDR3 is TGTGCCACCTGGGACGAAAGTAGTGATTGGATCAAGACGTTT. Residues: CATWDESSDWIKTF.

This clone is classed as medium-sized. Other DNA variants within this sample encode the same CDR3. This sequence joins TRGV9 and TRGJ1 or TRGJ2. In germline, CDR1 is GITISATS, CDR2 ISYDGTV (reference sequence). The CDR3 is 12 amino acids. After removal of 0 bases from V and 7 bases from J, the junction contained 3 bases not matched to a gene. CDR3 in amino acids: CALWEVHYKKLF. CDR3 nucleotides: TGTGCCTTGTGGGAGGTGCACTATAAGAAACTCTTT.

This clone was seen a handful of times. Different DNA sequences within this sample yield the same CDR3. The rearrangement uses TRGV8 and TRGJ1 or TRGJ2. The CDR3 consists of 12 residues. The ends lost 0 bases at V and 6 bases at J; junction bases unmatched: 2. Per the germline V gene, CDR1 is VENAVY and CDR2 is YDSYNSRV. The CDR3 region is CATWDRLYKKLF. In nucleotides, the CDR3 is TGTGCCACCTGGGATAGGCTTTATAAGAAACTCTTT.

This clone appeared a few times. The rearrangement joins TRGV3 to TRGJ1 or TRGJ2. Unmatched junction bases numbered 12, after V lost 5 bases and J lost 5 bases. Germline V lookup: CDR1 VTNTFY, CDR2 YDVSTARD (reference sequence). This CDR3 comprises 14 residues. In DNA, the CDR3 is TGTGCCACCTGGGCCAAAGAACTGGATTATAAGAAACTCTTT. It codes for CATWAKELDYKKLF.

The chain links TRGV9 to TRGJ1 or TRGJ2. J was trimmed by 5 bases and V by 0 bases; bases with no gene match: 10. The CDR3 consists of 15 residues. Germline values: CDR1 GITISATS, CDR2 ISYDGTV (reference sequence). The DNA of the CDR3 is TGTGCCTTGTGGGAGGTGCAGTCCCCGCATTATAAGAAACTCTTT. Its translation: CALWEVQSPHYKKLF.

This clone was counted a few times. The rearrangement links TRGV5 to TRGJ1 or TRGJ2. This CDR3 has 15 amino acids. Per the germline V gene, CDR1 is VINAFY and CDR2 is YDVSNSKD. V lost 0 bases, J lost 6 bases, and 11 bases stayed unmatched. The CDR3 bases are TGTGCCACCTGGGACAGGCAAGAGGATAGTTATAAGAAACTCTTT. Translating it yields CATWDRQEDSYKKLF.

In this sample, this clone turned up a few times. This chain links TRGV2 with TRGJP2. The CDR3 runs 16 residues. Germline trimming cut 0 bases from V and 11 bases from J; bases unmatched to any gene: 15. Per germline, CDR1 EGSNGY and CDR2 YDSYNSKV. CDR3: CATWDGPKECFWIKTF. In nucleotides, the CDR3 is TGTGCCACCTGGGACGGGCCAAAAGAGTGTTTCTGGATCAAGACGTTT.

The chain combines TRGV3 with TRGJ1 or TRGJ2. Unmatched junction bases numbered 9, after V lost 5 bases and J lost 11 bases. This CDR3 contains 11 residues. CDR1 VTNTFY and CDR2 YDVSTARD come from the germline V gene (reference sequence). CDR3 in amino acids: CATWGGTEKLF. The DNA for the CDR3 is TGTGCCACCTGGGGCGGGACGGAGAAACTCTTT.

The rearrangement links TRGV4 to TRGJ1 or TRGJ2. This CDR3 has 13 amino acids. Germline V gene sequence: CDR1 EGSTGY, CDR2 YDSYTSSV. With V trimmed by 4 bases and J by 5 bases, 8 bases remained unmatched. CDR3 sequence (DNA): TGTGCCACCTGGGACGCCCGAGATTATAAGAAACTCTTT. It specifies CATWDARDYKKLF.

There are a few counts of this clone. It may be a read error: a sequence one base away is much more abundant. V gene TRGV2 combines with J gene TRGJ1 or TRGJ2. J gave up 0 bases and V 2 bases, and 4 bases lay outside the gene matches. The CDR3 consists of 14 residues. Germline V CDR1 and CDR2: EGSNGY, YDSYNSKV. CDR3 sequence: CATWDARNYYKKLF. The CDR3, as DNA: TGTGCCACCTGGGACGCGCGGAATTATTATAAGAAACTCTTT.

This clone is labeled medium-sized. In the same sample, other DNA sequences code for this CDR3. The rearrangement links TRGV4 to TRGJ1 or TRGJ2. The CDR3 loop spans 12 amino acids. The ends lost 1 base at V and 5 bases at J; junction bases unmatched: 2. Germline lookup yields CDR1 EGSTGY and CDR2 YDSYTSSV. Written as DNA, the CDR3 is TGTGCCACCTGGGATGGAAATTATAAGAAACTCTTT. This codes for CATWDGNYKKLF.

About this clone: This may come from a read error, since a much larger clone is one base off. Other DNA sequences in the sample encode the same CDR3. This chain links TRGV9 with TRGJ1 or TRGJ2. The CDR3 has 12 residues. V lost 0 bases to trimming and J lost 6 bases; unmatched junction nucleotides: 2. CDR1 is GITISATS, CDR2 ISYDGTV, per germline (reference sequence). DNA of the CDR3: TGTGCCTTGTGGGAGGTGTGTTATAAGAAACTCTTT. Translation: CALWEVCYKKLF.

This clone was picked up a small number of times. The chain employs TRGV2 and TRGJ1 or TRGJ2. Germline V gene data show CDR1 as EGSNGY and CDR2 as YDSYNSKV. This CDR3 region has 17 residues. V trimming: 3 bases; J trimming: 4 bases; junction bases outside the gene matches: 18. CDR3: CATWDRIRPQLYYKKLF. Here the CDR3 DNA reads TGTGCCACCTGGGACAGGATTCGGCCTCAACTCTATTATAAGAAACTCTTT.